This T cell receptor beta chain was sequenced during a study of patients and donors after allogeneic stem cell transplantation. TCRdb analysed the RT-PCR reads with MiXCR anew, one entry per CDR3 protein. The sample lists about a million distinct CDR3 sequences, about 20% occurring once. This CDR3 spans 15 amino acids. CDR1 is MNHEY and CDR2 is SVGAGI in the germline V gene. V lost 3 bases and J lost 5, with 16 bases in between. The TCR originated in a human donor who was either an allogeneic HSCT recipient or a stem cell or donor lymphocyte infusion donor (not recorded which). It is not recorded whose cells these are; they may come from a transplant donor. This chain joins TRBV6-5 and TRBJ1-2; tentatively, D is TRBD1 (5 bases). The sample consisted of blood, either unsorted or a sorted T cell fraction (not recorded which). The CDR3: CASSYNPGPLYGYTF. DNA for the CDR3: TGTGCCAGCAGTTATAATCCGGGACCTCTTTATGGCTACACCTTC.